Detailed here is one TCR beta chain. Germline V gene data show CDR1 as MNHNY and CDR2 as SVGAGI (reference sequence). J was trimmed by 2 bases and V by 5 bases; bases with no gene match: 3. CDR3 length: 14 amino acids. The sample is drawn from a study of T cell repertoires in cytomegalovirus infection. TCRdb redid the calling of the reads with MiXCR, one entry per CDR3 protein. The table includes hundreds of thousands of distinct CDR3 sequences, around 11% detected once. The sequenced sample consisted of PBMCs. The chain couples TRBV6-6 to TRBJ1-2, with 9 bases that match TRBD1. This sequence originates from a human donor in good health (CMV status not recorded). Some clones in this sample may be carry-over from other donors' samples. The chain's CDR3 is CASSQGQGNYGYTF. The CDR3 coding sequence is TGTGCCAGCAGTCAGGGACAGGGCAACTATGGCTACACCTTC.